The next 10 T cell receptor beta chains were all read from a single sample in a study of blood T cell repertoires in COVID-19. The protocol was immunoSEQ multiplex PCR, while the TCRdb copy is restricted to in-frame clones and leaves out a portion. This table holds fewer than 350,000 clones, 88% found once. Sequencing input: PBMCs or T cells enriched from blood (not recorded which). The receptor set was obtained from a woman in her twenties or thirties who had recovered from COVID-19.

This chain links TRBV7-3 with TRBJ2-1, with D possibly being TRBD1 (5 bases). V was pared by 2 bases and J by 7 bases, with 9 bases between. This CDR3 is 13 amino acids long. The germline V gene has CDR1 SGHTA and CDR2 FQGTGA. The CDR3 DNA follows: TGTGCCAGCAGCTTAGTGCGGACAAATGAGCAGTTCTTC. Translated, it gives CASSLVRTNEQFF.

The chain uses TRBV5-5 and TRBJ1-6, with D maybe TRBD1 (5 bases). CDR1 and CDR2 from the germline V gene are SGHKS and YYEKEE (reference sequence). Trimming removed 7 bases from V and 5 bases from J, with 16 bases in between. This CDR3 contains 15 residues. In DNA form, the CDR3 reads TGTGCCAGCGACCAATCAGGGTTGGATAATTCACCCCTCCACTTT. Translated: CASDQSGLDNSPLHF. Full variable domain (missing parts from reference TRBV5-5 and TRBJ1-6): DAGVTQSPTHLIKTRGQQVTLRCSPISGHKSVSWYQQVLGQGPQFIFQYYEKEERGRGNFPDRFSARQFPNYSSELNVNALLLGDSALYLCASDQSGLDNSPLHFGNGTRLTVT.

This chain joins TRBV7-9 and TRBJ2-1, with a possible D match to TRBD2 (6 bases). The ends were cut back, 4 bases at V and 5 bases at J, with 6 bases in the middle. CDR1 is SEHNR and CDR2 is FQNEAQ in the germline V gene (reference sequence). CDR3 length equals 12 residues. CDR3: CASSWEDNEQFF. The CDR3 DNA reads as TGTGCCAGCAGCTGGGAGGACAATGAGCAGTTCTTC. Supplemented by reference TRBV7-9 and TRBJ2-1, the full variable domain reads DTGVSQNPRHKITKRGQNVTFRCDPISEHNRLYWYRQTLGQGPEFLTYFQNEAQLEKSRLLSDRFSAERPKGSFSTLEIQRTEQGDSAMYLCASSWEDNEQFFGPGTRLTVL.

This clone has only one observation. As DNA, the CDR3 is TGTGCCAGCAGCCAAAATGGGGGGGGTAGGAATCAGCCCCAGCATTTT. It codes for CASSQNGGGRNQPQHF. The chain carries TRBV3-1 (or the pseudogene TRBV3-2) and TRBJ1-5; a possible D gene is TRBD1 (5 bases). CDR3 length equals 16 residues. Germline CDR1 and CDR2: LGHDT and YNNKEL (reference sequence). Trimming took 2 bases from V and 4 from J, leaving 15 bases between them.

This clone was counted only a few times. The CDR3 loop is CASSRKGGNEKLFF. DNA for the CDR3: TGTGCCAGCTCACGCAAGGGGGGGAATGAAAAACTGTTTTTT. V and J are TRBV18 and TRBJ1-4; tentative D call: TRBD1 (6 bases). The ends were cut back, 4 bases at V and 5 bases at J, with 11 bases in the middle. CDR1 and CDR2 (germline): KGHSH, LQKENI. The CDR3 length is 14 residues.

The CDR3 protein is CSVEDRGGGQGGSGEQYF. CDR3 nucleotide sequence: TGCAGCGTTGAAGATCGAGGAGGCGGACAGGGCGGTTCGGGCGAGCAGTACTTC. The J gene is TRBJ2-7, the V gene TRBV29-1; 8 nucleotides line up with TRBD1. Germline V gives CDR1 SQVTM, CDR2 ANQGSEA. This CDR3 is built from 18 residues. Trimming at V came to 0 bases and at J to 6 bases, leaving 19 bases not matched to a gene.

The genes are TRBV7-3 and TRBJ2-1, with 8 bases that match TRBD1. Germline values: CDR1 SGHTA, CDR2 FQGTGA. CDR3 size: 18 residues. V trimming: 4 bases; J trimming: 1 base; junction bases outside the gene matches: 12. The CDR3 protein is CASSSRGQGALSYNEQFF. The CDR3, as DNA: TGTGCCAGCAGCTCTAGAGGGCAGGGGGCCCTTTCCTACAATGAGCAGTTCTTC.

The chain joins TRBV28 to TRBJ1-2; no firm D call. Trimming pared 2 bases from V and 8 bases from J, leaving 12 bases between. CDR3 length: 13 amino acids. Germline values: CDR1 MDHEN, CDR2 SYDVKM. CDR3 sequence (DNA): TGTGCCAGCAGTTTACTGGGAGGTGCGGGCTACACCTTC. Encoded protein: CASSLLGGAGYTF.

This rearrangement joins TRBV20-1 to TRBJ2-3; D is perhaps TRBD2 (5 bases). CDR3 size: 13 residues. The V and J ends lost 3 bases and 5 bases respectively, with 12 bases between them. Looked up from germline, CDR1 is DFQATT and CDR2 is SNEGSKA (reference sequence). The CDR3 DNA reads TGCAGTGCTAGTATACTAGTTGTAGATACGCAGTATTTT. Translated, it gives CSASILVVDTQYF.

The V gene is TRBV7-9, the J gene TRBJ2-1, with D unclear. Per germline, CDR1 SEHNR and CDR2 FQNEAQ (reference sequence). The CDR3 is made up of 12 amino acids. Trimming took off 5 bases at V and 4 bases at J, with 6 bases between the two ends. The CDR3, as DNA: TGTGCCAGCAGCCCGACTTACAATGAGCAGTTCTTC. It is translated as CASSPTYNEQFF.